The entry that follows covers one T cell receptor (beta chain) sequence. This CDR3 is 15 amino acids long. Germline CDR1 is MNHNS and CDR2 is SASEGT. With 3 bases removed from V and 0 bases from J, the gap between germline ends came to 6 bases. Original methodology: Cell counts per sample came from amplifying reference gene primers. Produced via immunoSEQ multiplex PCR; TCRdb's table is partial and in-frame only. V, J and clone size were drawn from that table, and D and trimming were deduced from the DNA. The repertoire includes just under 95,000 clones, about four fifths of them detected once, and around 20% sits in the top ten. This sample was taken from a study of blood T cell repertoires in COVID-19. Study context: Italy, Spain and the United States were the sources of the convalescent and acute COVID-19 samples. PBMCs, B-cell-depleted T cells, or T cells provided the cDNA or gDNA that made up the material.

The clonotype was recovered from a human donor in a cohort sampled during active COVID-19. The specimen sequenced was peripheral blood. The V call is TRBV6-1, the J call TRBJ1-6; no clear D. The CDR3 sequence is CASSDGSSYNSPLHF. The DNA of the CDR3 is TGTGCCAGCAGTGATGGGAGCTCCTATAATTCACCCCTCCACTTT.